The rows below give T cell receptor beta chains drawn from one sample of a study of response to subunit inactivated influenza vaccine. One entry per CDR3 protein results from TCRdb running MiXCR on the RT-PCR reads. The sample holds 500,000 to 600,000 distinct CDR3 sequences, approximately 15% seen once. Source: CD4+ T cells sorted from PBMCs, taken 23 months after vaccination. These receptors were taken from a man between 50 and 75 years old who received an inactivated influenza vaccine. Both conserved end residues are part of each CDR3. The order of the fields is D gene, J gene, V gene, clone size, CDR3 protein, CDR3 DNA. A D gene is named only where the DNA matches it firmly. Expanded clones get a size class; other rows say once, few or many, or leave the size out.

d_call: TRBD2
j_call: TRBJ2-2
v_call: TRBV11-1
clone_size: once
cdr3_aa: CASVGRTSAGELFF
cdr3_nt: TGTGCCAGCGTCGGCAGGACTAGCGCGGGGGAGCTGTTTTTT

d_call: NA
j_call: TRBJ1-4
v_call: TRBV4-3
clone_size: NA
cdr3_aa: CASSTRVINEKLFF
cdr3_nt: TGCGCCAGCAGCACCCGGGTGATTAATGAAAAACTGTTTTTT

d_call: TRBD2
j_call: TRBJ2-1
v_call: TRBV15
clone_size: many
cdr3_aa: CATSRDTSGVFNEQFF
cdr3_nt: TGTGCCACCAGCAGAGATACTAGCGGGGTCTTCAATGAGCAGTTCTTC

d_call: TRBD2
j_call: TRBJ2-7
v_call: TRBV28
clone_size: NA
cdr3_aa: CASVGLAVSYEQYF
cdr3_nt: TGTGCCAGCGTGGGACTAGCGGTCTCCTACGAGCAGTACTTC

d_call: NA
j_call: TRBJ1-2
v_call: TRBV20-1
clone_size: few
cdr3_aa: CSANRDHYGYTF
cdr3_nt: TGCAGTGCTAACAGGGACCACTATGGCTACACCTTC

d_call: NA
j_call: TRBJ2-5
v_call: TRBV18
clone_size: few
cdr3_aa: CASSPTRDQETQYF
cdr3_nt: TGTGCCAGCTCACCTACAAGGGACCAAGAGACCCAGTACTTC

d_call: NA
j_call: TRBJ1-1
v_call: TRBV3-1
clone_size: NA
cdr3_aa: CASSQARYTEAFF
cdr3_nt: TGTGCCAGCAGCCAAGCCCGTTACACTGAAGCTTTCTTT

d_call: NA
j_call: TRBJ1-1
v_call: TRBV10-3
clone_size: NA
cdr3_aa: CAIRGHLNTEAFF
cdr3_nt: TGTGCCATCAGAGGACACCTGAACACTGAAGCTTTCTTT

d_call: NA
j_call: TRBJ2-7
v_call: TRBV27
clone_size: few
cdr3_aa: CASRTQGVPNEQYF
cdr3_nt: TGTGCCAGCAGGACACAGGGAGTTCCTAACGAGCAGTACTTC

d_call: NA
j_call: TRBJ2-2
v_call: TRBV5-6
clone_size: NA
cdr3_aa: CASSLIGVSAGELFF
cdr3_nt: TGTGCCAGCAGCTTGATTGGGGTATCAGCCGGGGAGCTGTTTTTT

d_call: NA
j_call: TRBJ1-1
v_call: TRBV12-3/TRBV12-4
clone_size: NA
cdr3_aa: CATRGRAGFMNTEAFF
cdr3_nt: TGTGCCACTCGGGGCAGGGCGGGCTTTATGAACACTGAAGCTTTCTTT

d_call: TRBD1
j_call: TRBJ2-3
v_call: TRBV18
clone_size: few
cdr3_aa: CASSLDRAGTQYF
cdr3_nt: TGTGCCAGCTCACTGGACAGGGCGGGGACGCAGTATTTT

d_call: TRBD1
j_call: TRBJ2-4
v_call: TRBV6-2/TRBV6-3
clone_size: NA
cdr3_aa: CASSYSIVDRGKGNIQYF
cdr3_nt: TGTGCCAGCAGTTACTCGATTGTCGACAGGGGAAAGGGAAACATTCAGTACTTC

d_call: NA
j_call: TRBJ1-1
v_call: TRBV20-1
clone_size: NA
cdr3_aa: CSAREFVRLNTEAFF
cdr3_nt: TGCAGTGCTAGAGAGTTTGTCCGGCTGAACACTGAAGCTTTCTTT

d_call: TRBD2
j_call: TRBJ2-1
v_call: TRBV20-1
clone_size: NA
cdr3_aa: CSAREVAGANEQFF
cdr3_nt: TGCAGTGCTAGAGAGGTAGCGGGAGCAAATGAGCAGTTCTTC

d_call: NA
j_call: TRBJ2-1
v_call: TRBV5-4
clone_size: many
cdr3_aa: CASSFGSQIYNEQFF
cdr3_nt: TGTGCCAGCAGCTTTGGTTCCCAGATTTACAATGAGCAGTTCTTC

d_call: NA
j_call: TRBJ1-5
v_call: TRBV15
clone_size: NA
cdr3_aa: CATSRGLQPQHF
cdr3_nt: TGTGCCACCAGCCGAGGATTACAGCCCCAGCATTTT

d_call: NA
j_call: TRBJ2-5
v_call: TRBV6-2/TRBV6-3
clone_size: NA
cdr3_aa: CASNHAEDIRVSQGVEGETQYF
cdr3_nt: TGTGCCAGTAATCATGCTGAGGACATTAGGGTCTCCCAGGGAGTGGAGGGAGAGACCCAGTACTTC

d_call: NA
j_call: TRBJ1-1
v_call: TRBV29-1
clone_size: few
cdr3_aa: CSALTVNTEAFF
cdr3_nt: TGCAGCGCTTTAACAGTGAACACTGAAGCTTTCTTT

d_call: NA
j_call: TRBJ1-3
v_call: TRBV20-1
clone_size: few
cdr3_aa: CSASGATLDTIYF
cdr3_nt: TGCAGTGCTAGCGGAGCAACCCTGGACACCATATATTTT

d_call: NA
j_call: TRBJ1-5
v_call: TRBV4-2
clone_size: few
cdr3_aa: CASSQETATNQPQHF
cdr3_nt: TGTGCCAGCAGCCAAGAAACAGCGACCAATCAGCCCCAGCATTTT

d_call: NA
j_call: TRBJ2-4
v_call: TRBV3-1
clone_size: few
cdr3_aa: CASSQGSTKNIQYF
cdr3_nt: TGTGCCAGCAGCCAAGGAAGTACCAAAAACATTCAGTACTTC

d_call: NA
j_call: TRBJ2-7
v_call: TRBV5-1
clone_size: many
cdr3_aa: CASSRDGNNEQYF
cdr3_nt: TGCGCCAGCAGCCGGGACGGTAACAACGAGCAGTACTTC

d_call: TRBD2
j_call: TRBJ2-1
v_call: TRBV20-1
clone_size: few
cdr3_aa: CSARDLGTSVNEQFF
cdr3_nt: TGCAGTGCTAGAGATTTGGGGACTAGTGTCAATGAGCAGTTCTTC

d_call: TRBD1
j_call: TRBJ2-6
v_call: TRBV4-2
clone_size: many
cdr3_aa: CASSQYLDRAGANVLTF
cdr3_nt: TGTGCCAGCAGCCAATACCTCGACAGGGCTGGGGCCAACGTCCTGACTTTC

d_call: NA
j_call: TRBJ1-5
v_call: TRBV10-3
clone_size: many
cdr3_aa: CAISEFSNQPQHF
cdr3_nt: TGTGCCATCAGTGAATTCAGCAATCAGCCCCAGCATTTT

d_call: TRBD1
j_call: TRBJ2-5
v_call: TRBV7-2
clone_size: few
cdr3_aa: CASSFGQGQRETQYF
cdr3_nt: TGTGCCAGCAGCTTCGGACAGGGGCAACGAGAGACCCAGTACTTC

d_call: NA
j_call: TRBJ2-5
v_call: TRBV7-2
clone_size: many
cdr3_aa: CASSLPQETQYF
cdr3_nt: TGTGCCAGCAGCTTACCTCAAGAGACCCAGTACTTC